This passage covers 16 T cell receptor beta chains from one sample sequenced in a study of T cell responses to AZD1222 COVID-19 vaccine. The method was immunoSEQ multiplex PCR; TCRdb's version includes in-frame clones alone and lacks a portion of them. The sample holds over 150,000 clones, roughly 92% seen once. Sequences were derived from peripheral blood, sampled 28 days after the second AZD1222 dose. All receptors come from an adult who received the AZD1222 COVID-19 vaccine.

Here the CDR3 reads CASSLTPAGGPITYNEQFF. CDR3 coding DNA: TGTGCCAGCAGCTTAACACCAGCGGGGGGGCCTATAACTTACAATGAGCAGTTCTTC. The chain recombines TRBV7-7 with TRBJ2-1; 10 bases are a match to TRBD2. The CDR3 length is 19 residues. V lost 2 bases and J lost 4; bases outside the gene matches: 14. Germline lookup yields CDR1 SSHAT and CDR2 FNYEAQ (reference sequence).

The chain is built from TRBV5-1 and TRBJ2-5; 7 bases align to TRBD1. The CDR3 totals 16 residues. Trimming took 4 bases from V and 3 from J; bases not matched to a gene: 12. Germline-derived CDR1 and CDR2 are SGHRS and YFSETQ. In DNA, the CDR3 is TGCGCCAGCAGCCCACTAATTCCCGACAGGGAAGAGACCCAGTACTTC. Protein: CASSPLIPDREETQYF.

CDR3 amino acids: CASSLQNADTQYF. The CDR3 DNA is TGTGCCAGCAGCCTACAAAATGCAGATACGCAGTATTTT. The V call is TRBV7-3, the J call TRBJ2-3; D is undetermined. This CDR3 region has 13 residues. Trimming cost V 5 bases and J 4 bases, with 10 bases left between them. The V gene's germline CDR1 is SGHTA and CDR2 FQGTGA.

CDR3 sequence: CASSRGRGYTDTQYF. The CDR3 DNA reads TGTGCCAGCAGCCGAGGACGGGGTTACACAGATACGCAGTATTTT. The V gene is TRBV27, the J gene TRBJ2-3, with D maybe TRBD2 (5 bases). The germline V gene encodes CDR1 MNHEY and CDR2 SMNVEV (reference sequence). Trimming stripped 6 bases from V and 2 bases from J, with 15 bases between. The CDR3 runs 15 residues.

The chain is built from TRBV11-2 and TRBJ2-2; D is ambiguous. This CDR3 has 13 residues. The ends were cut back, 2 bases at V and 0 bases at J, with 1 base in the middle. Germline V gives CDR1 SGHAT, CDR2 FQNNGV. The CDR3 sequence is CASSLSNTGELFF. The CDR3 nucleotides read TGTGCCAGCAGCTTATCGAACACCGGGGAGCTGTTTTTT.

The chain employs TRBV25-1 and TRBJ1-4; the D is unclear. This CDR3 spans 13 amino acids. From germline, CDR1 is MGHDK and CDR2 SYGVNS. The V end lost 8 bases, the J end lost 6 bases, and 13 bases lay between the germline ends. CDR3 sequence (DNA): TGTGCCAGCTCAGGTGGGAGTCATGAAAAACTGTTTTTT. Residues: CASSGGSHEKLFF.

The chain employs TRBV28 and TRBJ1-3, with D perhaps TRBD1 (6 bases). The CDR3 loop spans 14 amino acids. The V and J ends lost 4 bases and 2 bases respectively, with 9 bases between them. The germline V gene has CDR1 MDHEN and CDR2 SYDVKM. This CDR3 reads CASSSQGTGNTIYF. The CDR3 DNA reads TGTGCCAGCAGTTCACAGGGTACTGGAAACACCATATATTTT.

This clone appeared a single time. The chain carries TRBV9 and TRBJ1-1, with 10 bases that match TRBD1. Looked up from germline, CDR1 is SGDLS and CDR2 is YYNGEE. The CDR3 has 17 residues. V gave up 0 bases and J gave up 7 bases; unmatched junction bases: 12. The CDR3: CASSVDDRGLYGDEAFF. Written as DNA, the CDR3 is TGTGCCAGCAGCGTAGATGACAGGGGGCTGTATGGGGATGAAGCTTTCTTT.

The V call is TRBV27, the J call TRBJ1-5; D remains unclear. Trimming removed 5 bases from V and 3 bases from J, with 11 bases in between. This CDR3 is built from 14 residues. The germline V gene encodes CDR1 MNHEY and CDR2 SMNVEV (reference sequence). The CDR3 here is CASSPRQINQPQHF. In DNA form, the CDR3 reads TGTGCCAGCAGTCCCCGACAAATCAATCAGCCCCAGCATTTT.

V gene TRBV2 combines with J gene TRBJ2-7, with D perhaps given as TRBD1 or TRBD2 (5 bases each). Germline CDR1 SNHLY, CDR2 FYNNEI. This CDR3 contains 13 residues. V was trimmed by 6 bases and J by 2 bases, leaving 11 bases between them. CDR3 loop: CASRGDGTYEQYF. The CDR3 bases are TGTGCCAGCAGGGGGGACGGGACCTACGAGCAGTACTTC.

This chain links TRBV11-2 with TRBJ1-3, with no clear D. The CDR3 contains 15 residues. Germline lookup yields CDR1 SGHAT and CDR2 FQNNGV. The V end was cut by 1 base, the J end by 2 bases, with 9 bases between. The CDR3 protein is CASSLVSGTGNTIYF. The CDR3 nucleotides are TGTGCCAGCAGCTTAGTATCGGGGACTGGAAACACCATATATTTT.

V usage is TRBV12-3 or TRBV12-4 and J usage is TRBJ1-2; 8 bases map to TRBD1. The ends lost 6 bases at V and 6 bases at J; junction bases unmatched: 6. This CDR3 has 13 amino acids. CDR3 in amino acids: CASSRTGTDGYTF. The CDR3 coding sequence is TGTGCCAGCAGCAGGACAGGGACGGATGGCTACACCTTC.

The chain joins TRBV14 to TRBJ2-2; 9 bases map to TRBD2. Trimming at V came to 6 bases and at J to 6 bases, leaving 5 bases not matched to a gene. CDR1 and CDR2 (germline): SGHDN, FVKESK. The CDR3 sequence is 14 residues long. The CDR3 nucleotides read TGTGCCAGCAGATTAGCGGGAGTTGCCGGGGAGCTGTTTTTT. Translation: CASRLAGVAGELFF.

The genes are TRBV5-6 and TRBJ1-2; D gene unclear. The CDR3 consists of 16 residues. The V and J ends lost 0 bases and 1 base respectively, with 13 bases between them. Germline CDR1 is SGHDT and CDR2 is YYEEEE. The CDR3 DNA follows: TGTGCCAGCAGCTTGGTTACGTCAGTTCTTAACTATGGCTACACCTTC. Its protein product is CASSLVTSVLNYGYTF.

The J gene is TRBJ1-6, the V gene TRBV7-2, with D tentatively TRBD1 (5 bases). V was shortened by 6 bases and J by 8 bases, with 14 bases between the two germline ends. Germline CDR1 is SGHTA and CDR2 is FQGNSA. The CDR3 consists of 14 residues. The CDR3: CASSSGTVHSPLHF. The CDR3 DNA reads as TGTGCCAGCAGTTCCGGGACGGTACATTCACCCCTCCACTTT.

V is TRBV24-1 and J is TRBJ1-2; D is uncertain. The length of the CDR3 is 12 residues. V lost 2 bases and J lost 5, with 5 bases in between. CDR1 KGHDR and CDR2 SFDVKD come from the germline V gene. The CDR3 DNA follows: TGTGCCACCAGTGATTCTGGGTATGGCTACACCTTC. As protein: CATSDSGYGYTF.